This is a list of T cell receptor beta chains from one sample in a study of beta chain features in type 1 diabetes. Here immunoSEQ multiplex PCR was the method, and the copy in TCRdb shows in-frame clones only, minus some. The repertoire holds under 850,000 clones, with around an eighth as singletons. Sequenced input: naive CD4+ T cells from blood. The receptor set was obtained from a man aged 18 to 29 with type 1 diabetes. CDR3s include the opening cysteine and the closing phenylalanine or tryptophan. Fields, in order: J gene, V gene, D gene, clone size, CDR3 DNA, CDR3 protein. A D gene is named only where the DNA matches it firmly. Only some rows state a clone size, as once, few, many or a class for expanded clones.

j_gene: TRBJ1-2; v_gene: TRBV9; d_gene: NA; abundance: NA; CDR3nt: TGTGCCAGCAGCGTAGCAGGTTCGGATGGCTACACCTTC; CDR3aa: CASSVAGSDGYTF
j_gene: TRBJ2-3; v_gene: TRBV30; d_gene: TRBD1; abundance: NA; CDR3nt: TGTGCCCTTGAGGGACAGGGAGGAAAAGATACGCAGTATTTT; CDR3aa: CALEGQGGKDTQYF
j_gene: TRBJ1-1; v_gene: TRBV7-2; d_gene: NA; abundance: few; CDR3nt: TGTGCCAGCAGCTTAGCAAGACAGCCCATGAACACTGAAGCTTTCTTT; CDR3aa: CASSLARQPMNTEAFF
j_gene: TRBJ1-2; v_gene: TRBV9; d_gene: TRBD1; abundance: few; CDR3nt: TGTGCCAGCAGCGTACAGGGGGCAGGCTATGGCTACACCTTC; CDR3aa: CASSVQGAGYGYTF
j_gene: TRBJ2-7; v_gene: TRBV13; d_gene: NA; abundance: few; CDR3nt: TGTGCCAGCAGCTCCTTGACAGATGGGAGTGCCTACGAGCAGTACTTC; CDR3aa: CASSSLTDGSAYEQYF
j_gene: TRBJ1-4; v_gene: TRBV7-2; d_gene: TRBD1; abundance: NA; CDR3nt: TGTGCCAGCACCTCGAGAGGGGGCCCGGGTGGCGAAAAACTGTTTTTT; CDR3aa: CASTSRGGPGGEKLFF
j_gene: TRBJ1-2; v_gene: TRBV5-1; d_gene: NA; abundance: few; CDR3nt: TGCGCCAGCAGCCTGGATTGGTCGAATGGCTACACCTTC; CDR3aa: CASSLDWSNGYTF
j_gene: TRBJ2-7; v_gene: TRBV9; d_gene: TRBD1; abundance: NA; CDR3nt: TGTGCCAGCAGCGGACAGGGTCCCTACGAGCAGTACTTC; CDR3aa: CASSGQGPYEQYF
j_gene: TRBJ1-5; v_gene: TRBV27; d_gene: TRBD1; abundance: NA; CDR3nt: TGTGCCAGCCGCTCCGGACAGGGGGATCAGCCCCAGCATTTT; CDR3aa: CASRSGQGDQPQHF
j_gene: TRBJ2-7; v_gene: TRBV6-1; d_gene: NA; abundance: NA; CDR3nt: TGTGCCAGCAGTGAAGCGTGGGCAGGGGCCGGGAGGCAGTACTTC; CDR3aa: CASSEAWAGAGRQYF
j_gene: TRBJ2-7; v_gene: TRBV28; d_gene: NA; abundance: few; CDR3nt: TGTGCCAGCTCCGATGGACTGGCCGTGAAGCGCTTC; CDR3aa: CASSDGLAVKRF
j_gene: TRBJ2-7; v_gene: TRBV6-1; d_gene: TRBD1; abundance: few; CDR3nt: TGTGCCAGCAGTGAAGGATTAACGGGACAGGGAATGCAGCAGTACTTC; CDR3aa: CASSEGLTGQGMQQYF
j_gene: TRBJ2-5; v_gene: TRBV19; d_gene: NA; abundance: few; CDR3nt: TGTGCCAGTAGTATCGGACGTTTCGACCAAGAGACCCAGTACTTC; CDR3aa: CASSIGRFDQETQYF
j_gene: TRBJ1-2; v_gene: TRBV5-6; d_gene: NA; abundance: NA; CDR3nt: TGTGCCAGCAGCTTGAACGAGTGGTACTATGGCTACACCTTC; CDR3aa: CASSLNEWYYGYTF
j_gene: TRBJ2-6; v_gene: TRBV19; d_gene: NA; abundance: few; CDR3nt: TGTGCCAGTAGTATAAACACTGGGGCCAACGTCCTGACTTTC; CDR3aa: CASSINTGANVLTF
j_gene: TRBJ1-1; v_gene: TRBV29-1; d_gene: NA; abundance: NA; CDR3nt: TGCAGCGTTGCCGGGCTTATGAACACTGAAGCTTTCTTT; CDR3aa: CSVAGLMNTEAFF
j_gene: TRBJ2-3; v_gene: TRBV5-4; d_gene: NA; abundance: NA; CDR3nt: TGTGCCAGCAGCTTGGGACAGACCCGCACAGATACGCAGTATTTT; CDR3aa: CASSLGQTRTDTQYF
j_gene: TRBJ1-4; v_gene: TRBV30; d_gene: NA; abundance: few; CDR3nt: TGTGCCTGGATGGGAGTGGGTGAAAAACTGTTTTTT; CDR3aa: CAWMGVGEKLFF
j_gene: TRBJ1-2; v_gene: TRBV19; d_gene: TRBD1; abundance: few; CDR3nt: TGTGCCAGTCGTGCGGGGCAGGGGGCGTCTTACTATGGCTACACCTTC; CDR3aa: CASRAGQGASYYGYTF
j_gene: TRBJ2-1; v_gene: TRBV5-1; d_gene: NA; abundance: NA; CDR3nt: TGCGCCAGCAGCTTGGACGGGCCCCCATACAATGAGCAGTTCTTC; CDR3aa: CASSLDGPPYNEQFF
j_gene: TRBJ2-6; v_gene: TRBV4-2; d_gene: NA; abundance: NA; CDR3nt: TGTGCCAGCAGCCAAGACGCCGCGGGACACCCGAGCTCTGGGGCCAACGTCCTGACTTTC; CDR3aa: CASSQDAAGHPSSGANVLTF
j_gene: TRBJ1-2; v_gene: TRBV30; d_gene: NA; abundance: NA; CDR3nt: TGTGCCTGGAGTAGATACACAGAGGGCTATGGCTACACCTTC; CDR3aa: CAWSRYTEGYGYTF
j_gene: TRBJ2-3; v_gene: TRBV4-1; d_gene: NA; abundance: NA; CDR3nt: TGCGCCAGCAGCCACACCGGGACATCCTCAGATACGCAGTATTTT; CDR3aa: CASSHTGTSSDTQYF